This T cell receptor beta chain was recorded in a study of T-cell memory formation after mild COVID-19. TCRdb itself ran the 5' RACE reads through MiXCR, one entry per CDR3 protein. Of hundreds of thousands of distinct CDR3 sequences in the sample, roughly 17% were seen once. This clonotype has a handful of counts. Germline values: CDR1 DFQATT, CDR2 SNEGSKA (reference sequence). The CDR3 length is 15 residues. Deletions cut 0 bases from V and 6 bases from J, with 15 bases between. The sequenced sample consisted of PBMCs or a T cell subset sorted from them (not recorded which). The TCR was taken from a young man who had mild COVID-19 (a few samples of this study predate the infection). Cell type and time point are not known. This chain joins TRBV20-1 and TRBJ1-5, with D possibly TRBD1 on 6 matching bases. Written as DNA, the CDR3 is TGCAGTGCTAGAGATCCGGGACAACGCACTCAGCCCCAGCATTTT. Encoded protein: CSARDPGQRTQPQHF.